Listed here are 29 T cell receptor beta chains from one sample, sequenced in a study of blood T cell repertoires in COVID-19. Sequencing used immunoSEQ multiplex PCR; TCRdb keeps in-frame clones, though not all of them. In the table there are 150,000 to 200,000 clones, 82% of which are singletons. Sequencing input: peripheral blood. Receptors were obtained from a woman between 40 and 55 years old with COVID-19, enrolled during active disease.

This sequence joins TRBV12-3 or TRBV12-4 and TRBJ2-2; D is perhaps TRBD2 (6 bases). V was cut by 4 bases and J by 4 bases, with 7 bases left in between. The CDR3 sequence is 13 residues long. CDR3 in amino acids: CASSSGLTGELFF. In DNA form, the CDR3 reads TGTGCCAGCAGTTCGGGACTCACCGGGGAGCTGTTTTTT.

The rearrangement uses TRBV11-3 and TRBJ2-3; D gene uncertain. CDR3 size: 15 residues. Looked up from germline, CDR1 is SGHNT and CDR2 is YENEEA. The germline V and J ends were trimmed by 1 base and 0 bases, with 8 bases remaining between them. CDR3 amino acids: CASSLGWASTDTQYF. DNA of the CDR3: TGTGCCAGCAGCTTAGGGTGGGCCAGCACAGATACGCAGTATTTT.

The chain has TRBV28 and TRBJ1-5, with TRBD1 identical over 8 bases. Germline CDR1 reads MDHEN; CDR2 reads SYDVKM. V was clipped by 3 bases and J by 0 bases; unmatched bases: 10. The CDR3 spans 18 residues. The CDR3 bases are TGTGCCAGCAGTTTTTGGGGTACAGGGGGAACTAGCAATCAGCCCCAGCATTTT. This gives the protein CASSFWGTGGTSNQPQHF.

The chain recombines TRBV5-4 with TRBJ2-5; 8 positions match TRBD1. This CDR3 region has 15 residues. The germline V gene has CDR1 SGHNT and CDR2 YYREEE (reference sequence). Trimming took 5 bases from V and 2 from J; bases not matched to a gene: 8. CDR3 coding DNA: TGTGCCAGCAGGCTAAGGACAGGGCCGCAAGAGACCCAGTACTTC. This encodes CASRLRTGPQETQYF.

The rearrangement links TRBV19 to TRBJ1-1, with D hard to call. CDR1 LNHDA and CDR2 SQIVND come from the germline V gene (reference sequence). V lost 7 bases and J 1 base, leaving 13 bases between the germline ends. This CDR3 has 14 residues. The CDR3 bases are TGTGCCAGTAACTCCCAAATTAAGAACACTGAAGCTTTCTTT. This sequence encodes CASNSQIKNTEAFF.

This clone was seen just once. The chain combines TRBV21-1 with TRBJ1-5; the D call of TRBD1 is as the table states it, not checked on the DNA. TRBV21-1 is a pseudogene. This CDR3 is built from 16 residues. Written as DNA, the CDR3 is TGTGCCGGGGGACAGGGGGCTGGGTATAGCAATCAGCCCCAGCATTTT. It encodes CAGGQGAGYSNQPQHF.

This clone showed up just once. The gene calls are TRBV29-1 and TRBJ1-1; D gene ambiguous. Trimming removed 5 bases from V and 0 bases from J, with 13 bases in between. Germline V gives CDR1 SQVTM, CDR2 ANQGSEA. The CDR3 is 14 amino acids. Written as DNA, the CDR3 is TGCAGCGTTTTTCCTGCGGGTTTGAACACTGAAGCTTTCTTT. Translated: CSVFPAGLNTEAFF.

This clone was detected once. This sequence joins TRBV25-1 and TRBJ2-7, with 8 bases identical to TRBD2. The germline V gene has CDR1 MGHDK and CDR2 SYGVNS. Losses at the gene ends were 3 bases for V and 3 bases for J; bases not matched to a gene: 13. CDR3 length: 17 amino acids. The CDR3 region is CASSDMGVGRASYEQYF. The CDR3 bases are TGTGCCAGCAGTGACATGGGGGTCGGGAGGGCCAGCTACGAGCAGTACTTC.

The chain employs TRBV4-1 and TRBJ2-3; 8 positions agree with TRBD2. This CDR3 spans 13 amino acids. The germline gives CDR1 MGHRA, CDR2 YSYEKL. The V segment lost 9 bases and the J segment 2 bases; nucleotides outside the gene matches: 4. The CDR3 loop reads CARAGDPTDTQYF. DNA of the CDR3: TGCGCCAGAGCGGGGGACCCCACAGATACGCAGTATTTT.

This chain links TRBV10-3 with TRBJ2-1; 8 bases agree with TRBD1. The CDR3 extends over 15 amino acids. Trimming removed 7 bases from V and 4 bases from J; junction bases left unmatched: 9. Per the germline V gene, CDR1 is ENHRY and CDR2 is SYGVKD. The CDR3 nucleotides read TGTGCCATCAAGGACCGGGACAGGTCTTACAATGAGCAGTTCTTC. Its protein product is CAIKDRDRSYNEQFF.

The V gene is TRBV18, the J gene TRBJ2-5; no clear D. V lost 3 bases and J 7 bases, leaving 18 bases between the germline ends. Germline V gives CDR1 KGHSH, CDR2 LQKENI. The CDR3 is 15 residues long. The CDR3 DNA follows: TGTGCCAGCTCACCCCAAGATACAAGCCCAGGGACCCAGTACTTC. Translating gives CASSPQDTSPGTQYF.

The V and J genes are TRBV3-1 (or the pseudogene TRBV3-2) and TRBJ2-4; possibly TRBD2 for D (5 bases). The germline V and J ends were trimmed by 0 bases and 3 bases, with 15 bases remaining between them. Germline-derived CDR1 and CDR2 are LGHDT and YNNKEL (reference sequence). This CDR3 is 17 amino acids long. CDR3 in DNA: TGTGCCAGCAGCCAAGATCCGTTCGTCGGGGTCAAAAACATTCAGTACTTC. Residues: CASSQDPFVGVKNIQYF.

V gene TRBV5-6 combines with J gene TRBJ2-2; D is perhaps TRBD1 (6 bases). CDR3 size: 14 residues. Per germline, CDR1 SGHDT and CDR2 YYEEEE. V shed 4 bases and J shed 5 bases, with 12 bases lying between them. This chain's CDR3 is CASSQGQRTGELFF. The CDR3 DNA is TGTGCCAGCAGCCAGGGACAACGAACCGGGGAGCTGTTTTTT.

DNA for the CDR3: TGTGCCAGTAGACAGAGCTCTGGGGCCAACGTCCTGACTTTC. Translating it yields CASRQSSGANVLTF. The chain recombines TRBV19 with TRBJ2-6, with D hard to call. The CDR3 is 14 residues long. Germline V gene sequence: CDR1 LNHDA, CDR2 SQIVND (reference sequence). V was trimmed by 6 bases and J by 0 bases, leaving 6 bases between them.

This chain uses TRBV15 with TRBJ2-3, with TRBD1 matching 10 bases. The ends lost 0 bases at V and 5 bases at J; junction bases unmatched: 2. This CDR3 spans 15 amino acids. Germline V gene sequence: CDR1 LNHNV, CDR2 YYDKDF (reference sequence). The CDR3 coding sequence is TGTGCCACCAGCAGAGATGGGACAGGGGTAGATACGCAGTATTTT. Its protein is CATSRDGTGVDTQYF. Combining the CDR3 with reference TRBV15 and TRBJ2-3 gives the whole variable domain DAMVIQNPRYQVTQFGKPVTLSCSQTLNHNVMYWYQQKSSQAPKLLFHYYDKDFNNEADTPDNFQSRRPNTSFCFLDIRSPGLGDTAMYLCATSRDGTGVDTQYFGPGTRLTVL.

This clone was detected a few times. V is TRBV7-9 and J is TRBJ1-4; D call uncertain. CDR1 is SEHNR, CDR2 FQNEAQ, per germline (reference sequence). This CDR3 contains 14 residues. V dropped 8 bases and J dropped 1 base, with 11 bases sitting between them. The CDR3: CASSPGRTNEKLFF. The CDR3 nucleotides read TGTGCCAGCTCCCCGGGGAGAACTAATGAAAAACTGTTTTTT.

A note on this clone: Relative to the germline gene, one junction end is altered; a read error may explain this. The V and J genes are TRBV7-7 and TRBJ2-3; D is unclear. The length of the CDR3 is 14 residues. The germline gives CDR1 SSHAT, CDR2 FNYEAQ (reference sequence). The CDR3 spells CASSLDGTTDTQYF. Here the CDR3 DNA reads TGTGCTAGCAGCTTAGATGGCACCACAGATACGCAGTATTTT.

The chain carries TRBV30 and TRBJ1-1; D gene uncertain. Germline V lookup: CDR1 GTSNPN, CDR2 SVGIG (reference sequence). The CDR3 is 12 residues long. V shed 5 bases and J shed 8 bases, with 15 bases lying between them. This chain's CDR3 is CAWGVLLGEAFF. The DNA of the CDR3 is TGTGCCTGGGGGGTGTTACTAGGGGAAGCTTTCTTT.

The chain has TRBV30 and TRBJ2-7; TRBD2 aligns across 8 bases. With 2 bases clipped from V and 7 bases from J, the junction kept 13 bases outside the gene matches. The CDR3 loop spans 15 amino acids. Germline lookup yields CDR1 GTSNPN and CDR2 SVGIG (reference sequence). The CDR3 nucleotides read TGTGCCTGGAGTCCAACCCGAGCGGGAGTGAGGGAGCAGTACTTC. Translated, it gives CAWSPTRAGVREQYF.

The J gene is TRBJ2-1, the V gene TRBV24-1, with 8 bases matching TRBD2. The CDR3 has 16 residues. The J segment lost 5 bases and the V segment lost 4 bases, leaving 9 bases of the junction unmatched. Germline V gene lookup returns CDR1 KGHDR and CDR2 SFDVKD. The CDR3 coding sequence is TGTGCCACCAGTGACCCTTTAGCGGGGTTAGACAATGAGCAGTTCTTC. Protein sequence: CATSDPLAGLDNEQFF.

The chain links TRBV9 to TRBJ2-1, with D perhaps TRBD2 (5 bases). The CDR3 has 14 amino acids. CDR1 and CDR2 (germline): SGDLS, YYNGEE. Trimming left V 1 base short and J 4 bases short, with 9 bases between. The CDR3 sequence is CASSVSTSYNEQFF. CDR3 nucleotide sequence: TGTGCCAGCAGCGTATCAACTAGTTACAATGAGCAGTTCTTC.

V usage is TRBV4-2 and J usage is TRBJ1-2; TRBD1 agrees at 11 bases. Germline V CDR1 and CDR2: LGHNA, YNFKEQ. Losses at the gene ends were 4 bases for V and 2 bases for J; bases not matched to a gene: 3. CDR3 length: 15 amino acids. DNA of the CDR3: TGTGCCAGCAGCCCCGGGACAGGGGGGAACTATGGCTACACCTTC. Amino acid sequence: CASSPGTGGNYGYTF.

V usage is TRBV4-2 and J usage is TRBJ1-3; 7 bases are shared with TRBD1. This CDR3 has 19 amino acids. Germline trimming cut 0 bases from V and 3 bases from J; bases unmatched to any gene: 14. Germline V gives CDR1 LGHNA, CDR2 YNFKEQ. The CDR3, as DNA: TGTGCCAGCAGCCAAGAACCCCCTTCGACAGGGAGGTATGGAAACACCATATATTTT. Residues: CASSQEPPSTGRYGNTIYF.

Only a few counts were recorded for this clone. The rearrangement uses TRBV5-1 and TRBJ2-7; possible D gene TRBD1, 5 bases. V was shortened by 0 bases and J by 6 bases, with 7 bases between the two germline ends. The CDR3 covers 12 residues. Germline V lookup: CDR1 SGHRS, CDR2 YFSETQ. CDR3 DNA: TGCGCCAGCAGCTTGGCAGGGCGCGAGCAGTACTTC. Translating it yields CASSLAGREQYF.

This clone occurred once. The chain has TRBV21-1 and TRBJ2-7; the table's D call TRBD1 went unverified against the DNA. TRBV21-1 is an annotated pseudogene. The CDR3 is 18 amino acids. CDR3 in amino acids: CASSKAPGGTGKKCEQYF. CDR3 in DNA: TGTGCCAGCAGCAAAGCGCCCGGAGGGACAGGGAAGAAGTGCGAGCAGTACTTC.

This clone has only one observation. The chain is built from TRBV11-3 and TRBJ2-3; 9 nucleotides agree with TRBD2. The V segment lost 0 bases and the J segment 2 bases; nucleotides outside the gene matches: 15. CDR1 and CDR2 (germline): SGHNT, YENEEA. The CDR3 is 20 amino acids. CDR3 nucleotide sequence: TGTGCCAGCAGCTTAGATTGGCTAGCGGGATCGGGAATCCTCACAGATACGCAGTATTTT. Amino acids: CASSLDWLAGSGILTDTQYF.

The chain's CDR3 is CASSATGTNTGELFF. The CDR3 DNA is TGTGCCAGCAGCGCAACGGGGACGAACACCGGGGAGCTGTTTTTT. The chain couples TRBV9 to TRBJ2-2, with D possibly TRBD2 on 5 matching bases. With 3 bases removed from V and 0 bases from J, the gap between germline ends came to 9 bases. This CDR3 comprises 15 residues. CDR1 and CDR2 from the germline V gene are SGDLS and YYNGEE.

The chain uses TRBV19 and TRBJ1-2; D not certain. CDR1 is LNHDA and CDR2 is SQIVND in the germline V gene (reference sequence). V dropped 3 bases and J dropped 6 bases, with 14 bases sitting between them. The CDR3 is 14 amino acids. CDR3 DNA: TGTGCCAGTAGTATCGTGAACCGGGTCGATGGCTACACCTTC. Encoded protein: CASSIVNRVDGYTF. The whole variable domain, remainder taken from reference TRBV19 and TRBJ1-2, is DGGITQSPKYLFRKEGQNVTLSCEQNLNHDAMYWYRQDPGQGLRLIYYSQIVNDFQKGDIAEGYSVSREKKESFPLTVTSAQKNPTAFYLCASSIVNRVDGYTFGSGTRLTVV.

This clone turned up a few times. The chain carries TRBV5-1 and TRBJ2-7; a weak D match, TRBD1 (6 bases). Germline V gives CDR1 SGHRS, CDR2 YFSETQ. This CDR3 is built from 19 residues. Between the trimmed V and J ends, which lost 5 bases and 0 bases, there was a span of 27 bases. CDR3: CASSKTLTQGGMLSYEQYF. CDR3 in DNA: TGCGCCAGCAGTAAGACCTTAACACAGGGCGGAATGCTCTCCTACGAGCAGTACTTC.